These 25 T cell receptor beta chains came from one sample sequenced in a study of HIV-infected patients and healthy controls. No cell fractionation was done, so the repertoire covers all unsorted peripheral blood T cells. Reverse transcription used approximately 500 ng RNA and constant-region primers for alpha and beta. Using multiplexing indices, alpha and beta chain libraries were generated apart by chain-specific third strand synthesis. TCRdb used MiXCR to reprocess the 5' RACE reads, holding one entry per CDR3 protein. The sample gives about 10,000 distinct CDR3 sequences, about 10% of which show up once; about 17% is in the top ten. The sequencing used blood, collected before antiretroviral therapy. The receptors come from an adult with HIV infection.

This clonotype has ten or more counts. This chain uses TRBV6-5 with TRBJ2-2, with a possible D match to TRBD2 (5 bases). CDR1 and CDR2 from the germline V gene are MNHEY and SVGAGI. V gave up 0 bases and J gave up 4 bases, with 12 bases separating them. The CDR3 sequence is 16 residues long. CDR3 nucleotide sequence: TGTGCCAGCAGTTACTCGATAACTAGGGCCACCGGGGAGCTGTTTTTT. This encodes CASSYSITRATGELFF.

The chain carries TRBV20-1 and TRBJ2-5; 10 bases match TRBD1. With V trimmed by 3 bases and J by 4 bases, 5 bases remained unmatched. CDR3 length equals 14 residues. In germline, CDR1 is DFQATT, CDR2 SNEGSKA (reference sequence). CDR3 DNA: TGCAGTGCTAGGAAAGGACAGGGGGGAGAGACCCAGTACTTC. Protein: CSARKGQGGETQYF.

This clonotype showed up many times. The chain has TRBV28 and TRBJ2-7; 10 nucleotides align to TRBD2. Germline trimming cut 2 bases from V and 5 bases from J; bases unmatched to any gene: 12. The CDR3 contains 17 residues. Per the germline V gene, CDR1 is MDHEN and CDR2 is SYDVKM. The CDR3 is CASSLGLAGAYRDEQYF. The CDR3 nucleotides are TGTGCCAGCAGTTTAGGGCTAGCGGGAGCCTACCGCGACGAGCAGTACTTC.

The chain carries TRBV24-1 and TRBJ2-3; the D gene is possibly TRBD1 (6 bases). V shed 6 bases and J shed 4 bases, with 16 bases lying between them. CDR1 KGHDR and CDR2 SFDVKD come from the germline V gene. This CDR3 contains 15 residues. The CDR3, as DNA: TGTGCCACCAGTTCGGGACACGCGGGCCCAGATACGCAGTATTTT. Its protein is CATSSGHAGPDTQYF.

At least ten counts were recorded for this clonotype. The chain combines TRBV28 with TRBJ1-2, with D maybe TRBD1 (5 bases). This CDR3 spans 12 amino acids. CDR1 is MDHEN and CDR2 is SYDVKM in the germline V gene. The ends were cut back, 5 bases at V and 6 bases at J, with 10 bases in the middle. CDR3 nucleotides: TGTGCCAGCAGTCCCTGGGGGGATGGCTACACCTTC. This encodes CASSPWGDGYTF.

This clonotype was counted many times. This chain joins TRBV24-1 and TRBJ1-2; D call uncertain. The V gene's germline CDR1 is KGHDR and CDR2 SFDVKD. V was shortened by 4 bases and J by 4 bases, with 12 bases between the two germline ends. The CDR3 extends over 14 amino acids. CDR3 DNA: TGTGCCACCAGTGACATGAACGAAGGCTATGGCTACACCTTC. Amino acids: CATSDMNEGYGYTF.

The table lists this clonotype with a few counts. The genes are TRBV19 and TRBJ2-3, with a weak D call TRBD1 (6 bases). V dropped 10 bases and J dropped 6 bases, with 17 bases sitting between them. This CDR3 is built from 13 residues. From germline, CDR1 is LNHDA and CDR2 SQIVND (reference sequence). CDR3 nucleotide sequence: TGTGCCACTAGGACAGTACTCACGGATACGCAGTATTTT. Translating gives CATRTVLTDTQYF.

This clonotype was seen at least ten times. This chain joins TRBV4-1 and TRBJ2-3; 9 nucleotides agree with TRBD1. Per germline, CDR1 MGHRA and CDR2 YSYEKL. This CDR3 is 17 amino acids long. Trimming at V came to 1 base and at J to 2 bases, leaving 7 bases not matched to a gene. CDR3 region: CASSQVIDRGITDTQYF. DNA for the CDR3: TGCGCCAGCAGCCAAGTAATCGACAGGGGGATCACAGATACGCAGTATTTT.

Concerning this clonotype: Given a much more abundant clone one base away, this may be a read error. This chain's CDR3 is CASSTGETGRNEQFF. CDR3 in DNA: TGTGCCAGCAGTACCGGAGAGACAGGGCGCAATGAGCAGTTCTTC. The chain has TRBV6-2 or TRBV6-3 and TRBJ2-1, with 7 bases matching TRBD1. The junction had 10 bases not matched to a gene; V was cut back by 5 bases and J by 6 bases. This CDR3 is 15 amino acids long. Germline CDR1 and CDR2: MNHEY and SVGEGT.

There are many counts of this clonotype. This chain joins TRBV7-9 and TRBJ2-2; maybe TRBD2 (6 bases). Trimming took 6 bases from V and 4 from J, leaving 18 bases between them. The germline CDR1 and CDR2 sequences are SEHNR and FQNEAQ (reference sequence). The CDR3 covers 16 residues. In nucleotides, the CDR3 is TGTGCCAGCAGACTCCGGCCGGGACTGAGCACCGGGGAGCTGTTTTTT. Translated, it gives CASRLRPGLSTGELFF. Together with reference TRBV7-9 and TRBJ2-2, the CDR3 gives the full variable domain: DTGVSQNPRHKITKRGQNVTFRCDPISEHNRLYWYRQTLGQGPEFLTYFQNEAQLEKSRLLSDRFSAERPKGSFSTLEIQRTEQGDSAMYLCASRLRPGLSTGELFFGEGSRLTVL.

This clonotype was recorded a few times. CDR3 residues: CASSLAGGPGEQYF. CDR3 nucleotide sequence: TGTGCCAGCAGCTTAGCGGGAGGGCCCGGTGAGCAGTACTTC. The chain joins TRBV7-2 to TRBJ2-7; TRBD2 matches at 7 bases. CDR1 SGHTA and CDR2 FQGNSA come from the germline V gene. The CDR3 extends over 14 amino acids. Trimming at V came to 0 bases and at J to 7 bases, leaving 6 bases not matched to a gene.

This clonotype appeared many times. The CDR3 DNA reads TGCAGTGCACCACGAACAGGGAACGAGCAGTACTTC. This codes for CSAPRTGNEQYF. This sequence joins TRBV20-1 and TRBJ2-7; possibly TRBD1 for D (6 bases). This CDR3 comprises 12 residues. Germline V lookup: CDR1 DFQATT, CDR2 SNEGSKA (reference sequence). The V and J ends lost 6 bases and 5 bases respectively, with 14 bases between them.

Concerning this clonotype: This may come from a read error, since a much larger clone is one base off. The rearrangement uses TRBV5-1 and TRBJ1-2; D perhaps matches TRBD1 (6 bases). This CDR3 contains 15 residues. Germline V lookup: CDR1 SGHRS, CDR2 YFSETQ. CDR3 DNA: TGCGCCAGCGGCTTGGACAGCCTCTCTAACTATGGCTACACCTTC. This translates into CASGLDSLSNYGYTF. The whole variable domain, remainder taken from reference TRBV5-1 and TRBJ1-2, is KAGVTQTPRYLIKTRGQQVTLSCSPISGHRSVSWYQQTPGQGLQFLFEYFSETQRNKGNFPGRFSGRQFSNSRSEMNVSTLELGDSALYLCASGLDSLSNYGYTFGSGTRLTVV.

This clonotype was picked up many times. This chain joins TRBV12-3 or TRBV12-4 and TRBJ2-3; perhaps D is TRBD1 or TRBD2 (5 bases each). This CDR3 is built from 13 residues. The V and J ends lost 2 bases and 9 bases respectively, with 12 bases between them. CDR3 bases: TGTGCCAGCAGTTTAAATTCGGGACGGACGCAGTATTTT. This translates into CASSLNSGRTQYF.

This clonotype was picked up many times. This chain connects TRBV7-8 to TRBJ1-1, with a tentative D call TRBD1 (5 bases). This CDR3 contains 12 residues. Trimming removed 8 bases at V and 4 bases at J, with 11 bases between. Germline loops: CDR1 SGHVS, CDR2 FQNEAQ. This CDR3 is CASGKGRTEAFF. For the CDR3, the DNA is TGTGCCAGCGGTAAGGGACGCACTGAAGCTTTCTTT.

This clonotype was counted ten times or more. The chain has TRBV18 and TRBJ2-5; a possible D gene is TRBD1 (5 bases). This CDR3 region has 14 residues. V was cut by 4 bases and J by 5 bases, with 14 bases left in between. Germline-derived CDR1 and CDR2 are KGHSH and LQKENI. The DNA of the CDR3 is TGTGCCAGCTCACTCGTCAGGGCATCGGAGACCCAGTACTTC. It is translated as CASSLVRASETQYF.

The chain combines TRBV12-3 or TRBV12-4 with TRBJ2-1; 9 positions match TRBD2. With 0 bases clipped from V and 5 bases from J, the junction kept 11 bases outside the gene matches. The CDR3 is made up of 18 amino acids. The CDR3 region is CASSLALMVAGAHNEQFF. Written as DNA, the CDR3 is TGTGCCAGCAGTTTAGCGTTGATGGTAGCGGGAGCACACAATGAGCAGTTCTTC.

The table lists this clonotype with many counts. The gene calls are TRBV3-1 and TRBJ2-1, with 16 bases lining up with TRBD2. Germline V gene sequence: CDR1 LGHDT, CDR2 YNNKEL (reference sequence). The CDR3 is made up of 17 amino acids. V was pared by 3 bases and J by 8 bases, with 7 bases of the junction left unmatched. CDR3: CASSHTGTSGRGDEQFF. CDR3 nucleotides: TGTGCCAGCAGCCATACCGGGACTAGCGGGAGGGGTGATGAGCAGTTCTTC.

Sample share makes this clonotype medium-sized (0.01 to 0.1%). The V gene is TRBV28, the J gene TRBJ2-1; a possible D gene is TRBD2 (5 bases). Trimming removed 1 base at V and 9 bases at J, with 13 bases between. Germline V lookup: CDR1 MDHEN, CDR2 SYDVKM. CDR3 length equals 14 residues. The CDR3 loop is CASSLSFSASEQFF. The CDR3 nucleotides are TGTGCCAGCAGTTTATCGTTTAGCGCCAGTGAGCAGTTCTTC.

This clonotype has ten or more counts. The chain recombines TRBV10-3 with TRBJ2-1; 8 bases are a match to TRBD2. The ends lost 7 bases at V and 4 bases at J; junction bases unmatched: 6. CDR3 length equals 14 residues. Germline-derived CDR1 and CDR2 are ENHRY and SYGVKD. CDR3 loop: CAIKGTSRYNEQFF. The CDR3 DNA is TGTGCCATCAAGGGGACTAGTCGTTACAATGAGCAGTTCTTC.

This clonotype was recorded many times. This rearrangement joins TRBV5-4 to TRBJ2-3; D is unresolved. The V gene's germline CDR1 is SGHNT and CDR2 YYREEE (reference sequence). Trimming took 4 bases from V and 0 from J, leaving 9 bases between them. This CDR3 spans 14 amino acids. The CDR3 coding sequence is TGTGCCAGCAGCGAGACGCAGAGCACAGATACGCAGTATTTT. It codes for CASSETQSTDTQYF.

This clonotype has a count of ten or more. V is TRBV19 and J is TRBJ1-4, with D hard to call. The germline gives CDR1 LNHDA, CDR2 SQIVND (reference sequence). This CDR3 region has 16 residues. Trimming took off 3 bases at V and 3 bases at J, with 14 bases between the two ends. Written as DNA, the CDR3 is TGTGCCAGTAGTATGTTTTTGGGGTCTGCTAATGAAAAACTGTTTTTT. Amino acid sequence: CASSMFLGSANEKLFF.

In this sample, this clonotype turned up many times. This rearrangement joins TRBV2 to TRBJ2-1, with unresolved D. From germline, CDR1 is SNHLY and CDR2 FYNNEI. V lost 6 bases to trimming and J lost 7 bases, with 7 bases between them. The CDR3 covers 11 residues. The CDR3 DNA reads TGTGCCAGCAGCCTGAAAAATGAGCAGTTCTTC. The encoded protein is CASSLKNEQFF.

This clonotype was recorded many times. The CDR3 DNA sequence: TGCGCCAGCAGCCAAGACAGTTACTCCTACGAGCAGTACTTC. Translating it yields CASSQDSYSYEQYF. The chain couples TRBV4-3 to TRBJ2-7, with D hard to call. CDR3 length: 14 residues. Germline values: CDR1 LGHNA, CDR2 YSLEER. V lost 0 bases to trimming and J lost 0 bases, with 6 bases between them.

This clonotype was seen many times. The chain is built from TRBV5-1 and TRBJ2-5; 11 nucleotides align to TRBD1. The CDR3 is made up of 15 amino acids. From germline, CDR1 is SGHRS and CDR2 YFSETQ. Losses at the gene ends were 1 base for V and 4 bases for J; bases not matched to a gene: 3. The CDR3 DNA is TGCGCCAGCAGCTTGAGGGGGACAGGGGGAGAGACCCAGTACTTC. Translating gives CASSLRGTGGETQYF.